This T cell receptor (beta chain) was obtained from a study of shared clonotypes between healthy human individuals. Overall study context: Each donor contributed plates that comprised three CD4 naive, three CD4 memory, two CD8 naive and one CD8 memory.

V was pared by 9 bases and J by 4 bases, with 15 bases between. The CDR3 totals 14 residues. The germline V gene encodes CDR1 MNHEY and CDR2 SMNVEV (reference sequence). Whole-study findings and limits: Incompleteness in sorted-subset sequencing, despite large depth, was shown by rarefaction.

Notes on this clone: Its antigen is unidentified.

This table comes from immunoSEQ multiplex PCR, and its TCRdb copy is limited to in-frame clones, with some not included. The repertoire consists of fewer than 850,000 clones, with approximately 79% occurring once and the leading ten covering 1.5% to 2%. The receptor comes from a woman in her 30s in good health. Sequencing input: memory CD4+ T cells sorted from blood. Stated subset: CD45RA-negative fraction. The chain couples TRBV27 to TRBJ1-4, with D possibly TRBD1 on 6 matching bases. The CDR3 nucleotides read TGTGCCAGTGCTGGGGGCGCCCTTAATGAAAAACTGTTTTTT. It yields the protein CASAGGALNEKLFF.